This is a list of T cell receptor beta chains from one sample in a study of blood T cell repertoires in COVID-19. Measured with immunoSEQ multiplex PCR; TCRdb has only the in-frame clones, and not every one. Among under 150,000 clones listed, roughly 84% were seen once. Sequencing was done on a sample of peripheral blood. The receptors were gathered from a man aged 35-49 years with acute or convalescent COVID-19. Both conserved end residues are part of each CDR3. A D gene is named only where the DNA matches it firmly. Size is omitted from some rows. Given values are once, few, many or a class for expanded clones.

D gene	V gene	J gene	clone size	CDR3 protein	CDR3 DNA
TRBD2	TRBV7-2	TRBJ2-5	-	CASKGTSGGPGETQYF	TGTGCCAGTAAAGGGACTAGCGGGGGGCCGGGGGAGACCCAGTACTTC
TRBD1	TRBV19	TRBJ1-1	-	CASSSRTGRDTEAFF	TGTGCCAGTAGTTCCCGGACAGGGCGAGACACTGAAGCTTTCTTT
TRBD2	TRBV27	TRBJ2-3	-	CASSFLGLATDTQYF	TGTGCCAGCAGTTTCTTGGGACTAGCAACAGATACGCAGTATTTT
-	TRBV10-2	TRBJ2-3	-	CASSGQHTDTQYF	TGCGCCAGCAGCGGACAGCACACAGATACGCAGTATTTT
-	TRBV7-9	TRBJ1-2	few	CASSRTENYGYTF	TGTGCCAGCAGCCGGACAGAAAACTATGGCTACACCTTC
-	TRBV10-1	TRBJ1-5	-	CASSESRGQPQHF	TGCGCCAGCAGTGAGTCACGGGGACAGCCCCAGCATTTT
-	TRBV11-2	TRBJ2-5	-	CASSLVPGQETQYF	TGTGCCAGCAGCTTAGTTCCAGGCCAAGAGACCCAGTACTTC
TRBD1	TRBV6-5	TRBJ1-5	-	CASRRGQLSNQPQHF	TGTGCCAGCAGGAGGGGACAGCTTAGCAATCAGCCCCAGCATTTT
TRBD1	TRBV7-2	TRBJ1-1	-	CASSPGGTEAFF	TGTGCCAGCAGCCCAGGGGGCACTGAAGCTTTCTTT
TRBD1	TRBV19	TRBJ2-7	-	CASSKSGQGVYEQYF	TGTGCCAGTAGTAAGTCAGGACAGGGCGTCTACGAGCAGTACTTC
TRBD2	TRBV9	TRBJ2-1	-	CASSAKLAGRTNEQFF	TGTGCCAGCAGCGCAAAACTAGCGGGGAGAACCAATGAGCAGTTCTTC
-	TRBV5-1	TRBJ1-2	few	CASSLGSGANYGYTF	TGCGCCAGCAGCCTTGGCTCAGGGGCCAACTATGGCTACACCTTC
-	TRBV9	TRBJ2-7	few	CASSRGGEQYF	TGTGCCAGCAGCCGAGGGGGCGAGCAGTACTTC
-	TRBV2	TRBJ2-1	-	CASSAEGYNEQFF	TGTGCCAGCAGTGCCGAGGGCTACAATGAGCAGTTCTTC
-	TRBV10-3	TRBJ1-5	-	CAADRTQMYSNQPQHF	TGTGCCGCAGACAGAACTCAAATGTATAGCAATCAGCCCCAGCATTTT
TRBD1	TRBV5-1	TRBJ1-3	-	CASSLGQGFGNTIYF	TGCGCCAGCAGCTTGGGACAGGGCTTTGGAAACACCATATATTTT
TRBD2	TRBV3-1/TRBV3-2	TRBJ2-5	-	CASSPRSGGGEETQYF	TGTGCCAGCAGCCCCCGATCGGGGGGGGGCGAGGAGACCCAGTACTTC
-	TRBV11-2	TRBJ2-7	-	CASSLLLGGLYEQYF	TGTGCCAGCAGCCTATTACTCGGGGGACTCTACGAGCAGTACTTC
TRBD1	TRBV29-1	TRBJ1-4	-	CSVEGVRDSNEKLFF	TGCAGCGTTGAAGGGGTCCGGGACAGCAATGAAAAACTGTTTTTT
-	TRBV6-5	TRBJ1-2	once	CASSSPQTRGGYTF	TGTGCCAGCAGTTCTCCACAAACCCGGGGTGGCTACACCTTC
TRBD1	TRBV4-1	TRBJ2-7	-	CASSSAGGQGYEQYF	TGCGCCAGCAGCTCCGCAGGGGGCCAAGGCTACGAGCAGTACTTC
-	TRBV6-2/TRBV6-3	TRBJ2-2	-	CASTPPGTGTNTGELFF	TGTGCCAGCACCCCTCCGGGTACAGGGACGAACACCGGGGAGCTGTTTTTT
TRBD1	TRBV7-2	TRBJ2-7	-	CASKRTGGSYEQYF	TGTGCCAGCAAACGGACAGGCGGCTCCTACGAGCAGTACTTC
TRBD1	TRBV14	TRBJ2-3	-	CASSRQGAPDTQYF	TGTGCCAGCAGCAGACAGGGGGCTCCAGATACGCAGTATTTT
-	TRBV10-2	TRBJ2-7	-	CASSESTGASYEQYF	TGCGCCAGCAGTGAGTCCACAGGCGCCTCCTACGAGCAGTACTTC
-	TRBV24-1	TRBJ2-7	-	CATNRPGEYEQYF	TGTGCCACCAACCGGCCAGGGGAGTACGAGCAGTACTTC
-	TRBV10-2	TRBJ2-2	-	CASSGRGATGELFF	TGCGCCAGCAGCGGTAGGGGTGCCACCGGGGAGCTGTTTTTT
TRBD1	TRBV6-5	TRBJ1-2	-	CASTPRTGLGYTF	TGTGCCAGCACCCCTAGGACAGGGCTTGGCTACACCTTC
TRBD1	TRBV2	TRBJ1-1	-	CASSGTAQTLITFF	TGTGCCAGCAGCGGGACAGCTCAAACACTGATAACTTTCTTT
-	TRBV19	TRBJ1-3	few	CASSRGPDTIYF	TGTGCCAGTAGTCGCGGTCCCGACACCATATATTTT
TRBD1	TRBV12-3/TRBV12-4	TRBJ1-3	-	CASDRGTGNTIYF	TGTGCCAGCGACAGGGGAACTGGAAACACCATATATTTT
TRBD1	TRBV15	TRBJ1-4	-	CATSGRTGAEKLFF	TGTGCCACCAGCGGACGGACAGGGGCTGAAAAACTGTTTTTT
TRBD2	TRBV7-3	TRBJ2-3	-	CASSLGETSGGPTDTQYF	TGTGCCAGCAGCTTAGGGGAGACTAGCGGGGGGCCCACAGATACGCAGTATTTT
-	TRBV29-1	TRBJ2-5	-	CSVEGTVRGTQYF	TGCAGCGTTGAAGGGACAGTCCGGGGGACCCAGTACTTC
TRBD1	TRBV19	TRBJ1-2	-	CASRPRTGTYGYTF	TGTGCCAGTAGACCCCGGACAGGGACCTATGGCTACACCTTC
TRBD2	TRBV30	TRBJ2-7	-	CAWSPPRGGREQYF	TGTGCCTGGAGTCCGCCGCGGGGGGGCCGGGAGCAGTACTTC